This TCR beta chain was observed in a study of blood T cell repertoires in COVID-19. About the study: COVID-19 samples from acute and convalescent phases originated in the United States, Italy and Spain.

The repertoire was sequenced with immunoSEQ multiplex PCR; TCRdb's copy has only in-frame clones and lacks some. The sample carries fewer than 450,000 clones, more than 75% recorded once. Seattle's cohort entered during active infection and was followed longitudinally. CDR1 and CDR2 from the germline V gene are MNHEY and SVGAGI. The CDR3 totals 13 residues. The germline V and J ends were trimmed by 2 bases and 4 bases, with 9 bases remaining between them. Sequenced input: peripheral blood. This chain uses TRBV6-5 with TRBJ2-7, with D unresolved. The sequence derives from a woman aged 50 to 60 with COVID-19, enrolled during active disease. The CDR3 here is CASSYARMYEQYF. The CDR3 coding sequence is TGTGCCAGCAGTTACGCCAGAATGTACGAGCAGTACTTC.